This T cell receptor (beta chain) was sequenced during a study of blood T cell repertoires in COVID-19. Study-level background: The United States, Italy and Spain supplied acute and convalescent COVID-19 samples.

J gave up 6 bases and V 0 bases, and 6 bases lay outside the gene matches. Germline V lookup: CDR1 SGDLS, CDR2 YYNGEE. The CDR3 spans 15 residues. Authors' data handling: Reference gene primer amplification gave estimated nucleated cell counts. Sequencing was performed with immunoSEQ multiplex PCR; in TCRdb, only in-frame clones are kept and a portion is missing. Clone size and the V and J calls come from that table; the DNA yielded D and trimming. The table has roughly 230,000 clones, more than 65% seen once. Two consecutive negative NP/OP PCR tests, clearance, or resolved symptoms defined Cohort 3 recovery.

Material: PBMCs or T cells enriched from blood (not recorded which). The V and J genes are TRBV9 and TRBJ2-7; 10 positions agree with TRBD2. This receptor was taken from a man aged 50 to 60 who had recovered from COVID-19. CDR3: CASSVAGTSESEQYF. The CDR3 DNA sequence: TGTGCCAGCAGCGTAGCGGGGACTAGCGAGAGCGAGCAGTACTTC.